One and the same sample provided the 32 T cell receptor beta chains below, sequenced in a study of monozygotic twins with inflammatory bowel disease. TCRdb reanalyzed the 5' RACE reads, giving one entry per CDR3 protein sequence and no DNA. The specimen's table records around 97,000 distinct CDR3 sequences. The sample consisted of blood. The receptor source for this set is a human donor with ulcerative colitis or Crohn's disease, or a healthy co-twin of an affected twin (not recorded which).

This chain links TRBV5-1 with TRBJ2-1. This CDR3 has 15 residues. The germline gives CDR1 SGHRS, CDR2 YFSETQ. CDR3 region: CASSLVLGSYNEQFF.

V is TRBV20-1 and J is TRBJ2-3; TCRdb selects TRBD2, and the lack of DNA leaves this call unchecked. Germline V CDR1 and CDR2: DFQATT, SNEGSKA (reference sequence). The CDR3 covers 13 residues. The CDR3 reads CSSPSGGADTQYF.

This chain joins TRBV20-1 and TRBJ2-7. The germline V gene has CDR1 DFQATT and CDR2 SNEGSKA (reference sequence). This CDR3 is built from 13 residues. CDR3 sequence reads: CSASPSDRYEQYF.

The chain has TRBV5-1 and TRBJ2-1; TCRdb lists TRBD1, though no DNA is available to test this call. The CDR3 sequence is 15 residues long. Germline CDR1 SGHRS, CDR2 YFSETQ. CDR3 protein: CASSFDRAAYNEQFF.

The chain combines TRBV5-4 with TRBJ2-1. CDR1 is SGHNT and CDR2 is YYREEE in the germline V gene (reference sequence). The CDR3 runs to 14 residues. This chain's CDR3 is CASSLASMAVEQFF.

The genes are TRBV23-1 and TRBJ1-1. TRBV23-1 is an open reading frame whose function is uncertain. CDR3 size: 15 residues. The CDR3 sequence is CASSHHPTENTEAFF.

V gene TRBV29-1 combines with J gene TRBJ1-2; TCRdb's D call, TRBD1, is unchecked because there is no DNA. This CDR3 has 17 amino acids. Per germline, CDR1 SQVTM and CDR2 ANQGSEA. The CDR3: CSVGVQGYIAANYGYTF.

The chain couples TRBV29-1 to TRBJ2-2; TCRdb calls TRBD1, which cannot be checked without DNA. Germline V gives CDR1 SQVTM, CDR2 ANQGSEA. The CDR3 runs to 13 residues. CDR3 loop: CSGSRDPKGELFF.

The V and J genes are TRBV7-2 and TRBJ2-3; TCRdb reports TRBD2, a call that lacks DNA to check it against. The CDR3 runs 15 residues. Germline CDR1 and CDR2: SGHTA and FQGNSA. Here the CDR3 reads CASSAQTSGRDTQYF.

V is TRBV7-2 and J is TRBJ2-7; TCRdb indicates TRBD1, and absent DNA this call remains unverified. Germline V gene sequence: CDR1 SGHTA, CDR2 FQGNSA. This CDR3 spans 16 amino acids. CDR3 amino acids: CASTRVGGLSSYEQYF.

J is TRBJ2-3 and V is TRBV12-3 or TRBV12-4; TCRdb reports TRBD1, a call that lacks DNA to check it against. This CDR3 has 14 amino acids. The CDR3 loop is CASSQTGLGDTQYF.

The chain recombines TRBV5-6 with TRBJ2-7; the TRBD1 assignment by TCRdb is unverifiable without DNA. Looked up from germline, CDR1 is SGHDT and CDR2 is YYEEEE. The CDR3 length is 15 residues. This chain's CDR3 is CASSLLGTEDYEQYF.

The V and J genes are TRBV7-9 and TRBJ2-4; TCRdb outputs TRBD2, but without DNA this stays unchecked. This CDR3 spans 17 amino acids. Germline CDR1 is SEHNR and CDR2 is FQNEAQ (reference sequence). CDR3 residues: CAGSLLASNIAKNIQYF.

The chain has TRBV20-1 and TRBJ1-6. Germline assignment: CDR1 DFQATT and CDR2 SNEGSKA (reference sequence). The CDR3 extends over 14 amino acids. This CDR3 reads CSARAGSYNSPLHF.

V usage is TRBV10-2 and J usage is TRBJ1-5. The length of the CDR3 is 15 residues. Germline V lookup: CDR1 WSHSY, CDR2 SAAADI. The CDR3 reads CASSESTAGNQPQHF.

The chain recombines TRBV7-2 with TRBJ2-5; no DNA is available, so the TRBD1 call from TCRdb remains unchecked. Germline CDR1 and CDR2: SGHTA and FQGNSA. This CDR3 region has 17 residues. CDR3 protein: CASSLRGPGAYQETQYF.

The CDR3 reads CASSLARGGANVLTF. This rearrangement joins TRBV7-7 to TRBJ2-6; the TRBD1 assignment by TCRdb is unverifiable without DNA. The CDR3 runs 15 residues. Germline CDR1 SSHAT, CDR2 FNYEAQ (reference sequence). Using reference TRBV7-7 and TRBJ2-6 for the parts outside the CDR3, the full variable domain is GAGVSQSPRYKVTKRGQDVTLRCDPISSHATLYWYQQALGQGPEFLTYFNYEAQPDKSGLPSDRFSAERPEGSISTLTIQRTEQRDSAMYRCASSLARGGANVLTFGAGSRLTVL.

The chain recombines TRBV20-1 with TRBJ2-3; TCRdb gives TRBD1 as the D gene, but with no DNA this cannot be confirmed. The CDR3 length is 15 residues. Germline CDR1 reads DFQATT; CDR2 reads SNEGSKA (reference sequence). The CDR3 sequence is CSARVSGRNTDTQYF.

The rearrangement links TRBV7-9 to TRBJ2-5. Per the germline V gene, CDR1 is SEHNR and CDR2 is FQNEAQ (reference sequence). The CDR3 contains 13 residues. CDR3 in amino acids: CASTIGSLETQYF.

The rearrangement joins TRBV7-3 to TRBJ2-1; TCRdb lists TRBD1, though no DNA is available to test this call. CDR1 and CDR2 from the germline V gene are SGHTA and FQGTGA. The CDR3 is made up of 14 amino acids. CDR3 loop: CASSPNAREINLDF.

The V call is TRBV18, the J call TRBJ2-7. From germline, CDR1 is KGHSH and CDR2 LQKENI. The CDR3 is made up of 15 amino acids. This chain's CDR3 is CASSPRSPVSYEQYF.

The CDR3 spells CSVDGGGTYNEQFF. The chain is built from TRBV29-1 and TRBJ2-1; TCRdb designates TRBD2, a call that cannot be tested without DNA. The CDR3 has 14 amino acids. Germline V gene data show CDR1 as SQVTM and CDR2 as ANQGSEA.

The chain has TRBV5-4 and TRBJ2-1; TCRdb names TRBD1, which stays unverified in the absence of DNA. Germline assignment: CDR1 SGHNT and CDR2 YYREEE (reference sequence). The CDR3 is 16 residues long. Here the CDR3 reads CASSPRDQGGYNEQFF.

The genes are TRBV28 and TRBJ2-2. Germline loops: CDR1 MDHEN, CDR2 SYDVKM. The CDR3 loop spans 12 amino acids. The CDR3 loop is CASSLSTGELFF.

The V gene is TRBV20-1, the J gene TRBJ2-7; the D call from TCRdb, TRBD1, cannot be confirmed without DNA. The CDR3 has 14 residues. In germline, CDR1 is DFQATT, CDR2 SNEGSKA (reference sequence). This CDR3 reads CSAFLSGTRGEQYF.

V and J are TRBV27 and TRBJ2-2; TCRdb lists TRBD2, though no DNA is available to test this call. In germline, CDR1 is MNHEY, CDR2 SMNVEV (reference sequence). CDR3 length equals 18 residues. The CDR3 is CASSPLTSGAANTGELFF.

This chain links TRBV7-2 with TRBJ2-7. This CDR3 spans 11 amino acids. Germline V gene sequence: CDR1 SGHTA, CDR2 FQGNSA. CDR3 region: CASSVSYEQYF.

This chain links TRBV19 with TRBJ2-2; the D call of TRBD2 rests on TCRdb alone, since no DNA is present to check it. The length of the CDR3 is 23 residues. Germline V gene data show CDR1 as LNHDA and CDR2 as SQIVND (reference sequence). The CDR3 sequence is CASSRARAGGPRTRLNSTGELFF.

The chain links TRBV3-1 to TRBJ1-4; TCRdb's assignment of TRBD1 cannot be checked, as there is no DNA. Germline values: CDR1 LGHDT, CDR2 YNNKEL (reference sequence). The CDR3 covers 15 residues. CDR3 protein: CASSHKGTGLEKLFF.

This chain joins TRBV18 and TRBJ2-7. Germline V CDR1 and CDR2: KGHSH, LQKENI. The CDR3 totals 14 residues. CDR3 sequence reads: CASSPQGTLYEQYF.

The gene calls are TRBV6-2 or TRBV6-3 and TRBJ1-2; TCRdb indicates TRBD1, and absent DNA this call remains unverified. Germline lookup yields CDR1 MNHEY and CDR2 SVGEGT. This CDR3 is built from 13 residues. CDR3 in amino acids: CASSYVTDGGYTF.

The chain is built from TRBV5-1 and TRBJ1-3; TCRdb gives TRBD1 as the D gene, but with no DNA this cannot be confirmed. CDR1 and CDR2 (germline): SGHRS, YFSETQ. CDR3 length: 14 amino acids. CDR3 amino acids: CASSFGQGANTIYF.